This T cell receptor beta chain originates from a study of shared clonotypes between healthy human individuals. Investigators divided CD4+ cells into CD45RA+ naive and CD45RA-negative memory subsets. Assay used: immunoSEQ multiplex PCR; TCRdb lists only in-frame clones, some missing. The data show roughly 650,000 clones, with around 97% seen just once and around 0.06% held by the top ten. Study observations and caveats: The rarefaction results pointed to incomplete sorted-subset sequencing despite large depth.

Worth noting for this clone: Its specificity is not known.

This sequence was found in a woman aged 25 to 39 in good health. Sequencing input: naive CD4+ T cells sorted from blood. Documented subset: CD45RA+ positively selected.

The CDR3 protein is CAISEAGISYEQYF. CDR3 sequence (DNA): TGTGCCATCAGTGAAGCAGGGATCTCCTACGAGCAGTACTTC. The rearrangement links TRBV10-3 to TRBJ2-7; tentative D call: TRBD1 (5 bases). The CDR3 covers 14 residues. V dropped 3 bases and J dropped 0 bases, with 9 bases sitting between them. Germline lookup yields CDR1 ENHRY and CDR2 SYGVKD.